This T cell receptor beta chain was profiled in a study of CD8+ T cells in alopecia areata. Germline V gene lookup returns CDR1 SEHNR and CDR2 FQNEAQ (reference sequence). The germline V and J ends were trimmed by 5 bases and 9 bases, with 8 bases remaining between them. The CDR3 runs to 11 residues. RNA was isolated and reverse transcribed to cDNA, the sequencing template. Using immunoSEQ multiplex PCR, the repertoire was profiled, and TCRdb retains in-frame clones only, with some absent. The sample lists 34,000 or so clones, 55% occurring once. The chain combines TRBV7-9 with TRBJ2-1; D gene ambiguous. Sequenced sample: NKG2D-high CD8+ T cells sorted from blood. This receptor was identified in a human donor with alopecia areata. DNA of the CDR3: TGTGCCAGCAGCCTAGGAACTGAGCAGTTCTTC. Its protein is CASSLGTEQFF.